A single sample is the source of the 17 T cell receptor beta chains below, sequenced in a study of blood T cell repertoires in COVID-19. Sequencing used immunoSEQ multiplex PCR; TCRdb keeps in-frame clones, though not all of them. Of 440,000 or so clones listed, approximately 91% are singletons. The specimen sequenced was peripheral blood. These receptors all come from a woman between 40 and 50 years old with COVID-19, enrolled during active disease.

The chain employs TRBV30 and TRBJ2-4; TRBD1 matches 9 bases. V trimming: 1 base; J trimming: 8 bases; junction bases outside the gene matches: 3. Germline lookup yields CDR1 GTSNPN and CDR2 SVGIG (reference sequence). This CDR3 has 13 amino acids. The CDR3 region has the DNA TGTGCCTGGAGTGAGGGACAGGGACACATTCAGTACTTC. It encodes CAWSEGQGHIQYF.

This chain connects TRBV30 to TRBJ1-2; D is possibly TRBD1 (6 bases). Per germline, CDR1 GTSNPN and CDR2 SVGIG (reference sequence). This CDR3 contains 15 residues. V was cut by 1 base and J by 4 bases, with 16 bases left in between. The CDR3 DNA reads TGTGCCTGGAGTGAGATACAGGGTGCAGGCTATGGCTACACCTTC. Its protein is CAWSEIQGAGYGYTF.

The rearrangement joins TRBV5-4 to TRBJ2-6; 11 bases are a match to TRBD1. V was clipped by 3 bases and J by 0 bases; unmatched bases: 5. CDR1 and CDR2 (germline): SGHNT, YYREEE (reference sequence). The CDR3 sequence is 18 residues long. CDR3 sequence (DNA): TGTGCCAGCAGCTCAGGGGACAGGGGGAGCTCTGGGGCCAACGTCCTGACTTTC. Protein: CASSSGDRGSSGANVLTF.

The chain combines TRBV5-6 with TRBJ2-3, with D possibly matching TRBD2 (5 bases). The CDR3 covers 15 residues. Germline V gene data show CDR1 as SGHDT and CDR2 as YYEEEE. V lost 0 bases to trimming and J lost 2 bases, with 10 bases between them. This CDR3 is CASSLVGVYTDTQYF. DNA of the CDR3: TGTGCCAGCAGCTTGGTGGGAGTTTACACAGATACGCAGTATTTT.

The rearrangement uses TRBV5-5 and TRBJ2-2; 7 bases are shared with TRBD1. Germline V CDR1 and CDR2: SGHKS, YYEKEE (reference sequence). The V segment lost 4 bases and the J segment 0 bases; nucleotides outside the gene matches: 12. This CDR3 is 18 amino acids long. The CDR3 DNA reads as TGTGCCAGCAGCCCCCGGGACAGTGCTTTCGCGAACACCGGGGAGCTGTTTTTT. This translates into CASSPRDSAFANTGELFF. The whole variable domain, remainder taken from reference TRBV5-5 and TRBJ2-2, is DAGVTQSPTHLIKTRGQQVTLRCSPISGHKSVSWYQQVLGQGPQFIFQYYEKEERGRGNFPDRFSARQFPNYSSELNVNALLLGDSALYLCASSPRDSAFANTGELFFGEGSRLTVL.

This chain joins TRBV9 and TRBJ2-5; 8 bases agree with TRBD2. CDR1 is SGDLS and CDR2 is YYNGEE in the germline V gene. The ends lost 0 bases at V and 2 bases at J; junction bases unmatched: 3. The length of the CDR3 is 15 residues. This CDR3 reads CASSVAPSGQETQYF. Here the CDR3 DNA reads TGTGCCAGCAGCGTAGCCCCTAGCGGGCAAGAGACCCAGTACTTC.

The V gene is TRBV19, the J gene TRBJ2-2; tentative D call: TRBD1 (6 bases). Trimming took off 3 bases at V and 0 bases at J, with 11 bases between the two ends. The germline gives CDR1 LNHDA, CDR2 SQIVND (reference sequence). This CDR3 region has 16 residues. CDR3 DNA: TGTGCCAGTAGTATCCGGGACACTACGAACACCGGGGAGCTGTTTTTT. Amino acid sequence: CASSIRDTTNTGELFF.

V and J are TRBV20-1 and TRBJ1-2; D not certain. The germline V gene has CDR1 DFQATT and CDR2 SNEGSKA (reference sequence). The CDR3 spans 11 residues. Trimming shortened V by 3 bases and J by 3 bases, and 5 bases separated the two germline ends. CDR3 nucleotides: TGCAGTGCTAGGAGCGACTATGGCTACACCTTC. The encoded protein is CSARSDYGYTF.

The J gene is TRBJ1-1, the V gene TRBV4-3; D unclear. Germline CDR1 and CDR2: LGHNA and YSLEER. Trimming took off 0 bases at V and 2 bases at J, with 10 bases between the two ends. The CDR3 runs 15 residues. The CDR3 nucleotides are TGCGCCAGCAGCCAAGATTGGAGTGTCAACACTGAAGCTTTCTTT. Translation gives CASSQDWSVNTEAFF.

This rearrangement joins TRBV9 to TRBJ2-5; maybe TRBD2 (5 bases). The CDR3 is 14 amino acids. Germline CDR1 reads SGDLS; CDR2 reads YYNGEE. V lost 2 bases and J lost 3, with 11 bases in between. The CDR3: CASSVRGLEETQYF. The CDR3 DNA reads TGTGCCAGCAGCGTGCGAGGGCTAGAAGAGACCCAGTACTTC.

The V call is TRBV15, the J call TRBJ2-7, with D tentatively TRBD1 (5 bases). Trimming left V 0 bases short and J 5 bases short, with 8 bases between. Looked up from germline, CDR1 is LNHNV and CDR2 is YYDKDF (reference sequence). The CDR3 consists of 13 residues. The CDR3 loop is CATSRDRAHEQYF. CDR3 DNA sequence: TGTGCCACCAGCAGAGACAGGGCCCACGAGCAGTACTTC.

The chain has TRBV19 and TRBJ2-1, with TRBD2 matching 12 bases. This CDR3 spans 15 amino acids. V was pared by 4 bases and J by 5 bases, with 3 bases of the junction left unmatched. Germline V gene sequence: CDR1 LNHDA, CDR2 SQIVND (reference sequence). Written as DNA, the CDR3 is TGTGCCAGTAGTACTACTAGCGGGGGGAACAATGAGCAGTTCTTC. It yields the protein CASSTTSGGNNEQFF.

The J gene is TRBJ2-2, the V gene TRBV2, with TRBD1 as a possible D gene (6 bases). Looked up from germline, CDR1 is SNHLY and CDR2 is FYNNEI. V lost 6 bases, J lost 1 base, and 9 bases lay in between. The CDR3 extends over 14 amino acids. This CDR3 is CASRGTRNTGELFF. The CDR3 region has the DNA TGTGCCAGCAGAGGGACACGGAACACCGGGGAGCTGTTTTTT.

The chain combines TRBV18 with TRBJ2-1; possibly TRBD2 for D (5 bases). The CDR3 spans 14 residues. CDR1 is KGHSH, CDR2 LQKENI, per germline. Trimming pared 0 bases from V and 6 bases from J, leaving 9 bases between. The CDR3 here is CASSPPLARNEQFF. The CDR3 region has the DNA TGTGCCAGCTCACCACCTCTAGCACGCAATGAGCAGTTCTTC.

This sequence joins TRBV28 and TRBJ1-3, with D possibly being TRBD1 (5 bases). CDR3 size: 14 residues. Germline CDR1 is MDHEN and CDR2 is SYDVKM. V lost 3 bases to trimming and J lost 0 bases, with 6 bases between them. The CDR3 here is CASSFGGSGNTIYF. Here the CDR3 DNA reads TGTGCCAGCAGTTTCGGGGGCTCTGGAAACACCATATATTTT. The complete variable domain, with remaining parts taken from reference TRBV28 and TRBJ1-3, reads DVKVTQSSRYLVKRTGEKVFLECVQDMDHENMFWYRQDPGLGLRLIYFSYDVKMKEKGDIPEGYSVSREKKERFSLILESASTNQTSMYLCASSFGGSGNTIYFGEGSWLTVV.

The V call is TRBV4-1, the J call TRBJ2-1, with 9 bases lining up with TRBD2. The trim removed 0 bases at V and 5 bases at J, leaving 17 bases unmatched. Germline V gives CDR1 MGHRA, CDR2 YSYEKL. This CDR3 spans 20 amino acids. CDR3 region: CASSQEEVGRGGPRDNEQFF. In nucleotides, the CDR3 is TGCGCCAGCAGCCAAGAGGAGGTCGGGCGGGGGGGCCCTAGAGACAATGAGCAGTTCTTC.

The chain has TRBV2 and TRBJ1-6; 7 bases are shared with TRBD1. Germline CDR1 is SNHLY and CDR2 is FYNNEI. This CDR3 has 12 residues. Trimming cost V 9 bases and J 5 bases; bases outside gene matches: 1. CDR3 protein: CARTGDNSPLHF. The CDR3 DNA reads TGTGCCAGAACAGGGGATAATTCACCCCTCCACTTT.